Each of the 8 T cell receptor beta chains below was sequenced from the same sample in a study of OX40 agonist ivuxolimab in advanced cancers. The data were produced by immunoSEQ multiplex PCR, yet TCRdb's version contains in-frame clones alone and is incomplete. The table shows approximately 66,000 clones, with approximately 81% occurring only once. The input for sequencing was CD4+ or CD8+ T cells sorted from blood, taken in a trial of the OX40 agonist ivuxolimab. These receptors came from an adult with an advanced solid tumor such as melanoma, head and neck, liver or kidney cancer.

The chain is built from TRBV19 and TRBJ2-5; 9 bases map to TRBD2. Germline CDR1 is LNHDA and CDR2 is SQIVND (reference sequence). The CDR3 runs to 18 residues. Trimming at V came to 0 bases and at J to 2 bases, leaving 10 bases not matched to a gene. The CDR3 bases are TGTGCCAGTAGTATAGATTGGGCTAGCGGGGTCCTACAAGAGACCCAGTACTTC. As protein: CASSIDWASGVLQETQYF.

The V call is TRBV7-3, the J call TRBJ2-7, with 11 bases that match TRBD2. Per germline, CDR1 SGHTA and CDR2 FQGTGA. This CDR3 spans 15 amino acids. Trimming at V came to 5 bases and at J to 0 bases, leaving 3 bases not matched to a gene. As DNA, the CDR3 is TGTGCCAGCAGCAGACTAGCGGGGAGCTCCTACGAGCAGTACTTC. Translating gives CASSRLAGSSYEQYF.

This chain uses TRBV6-6 with TRBJ2-1, with 9 bases lining up with TRBD2. This CDR3 contains 16 residues. V was clipped by 0 bases and J by 7 bases; unmatched bases: 7. The germline V gene encodes CDR1 MNHNY and CDR2 SVGAGI (reference sequence). The CDR3 sequence is CASSYSRAGGGNEQFF. CDR3 nucleotides: TGTGCCAGCAGTTACTCGAGAGCGGGGGGAGGTAATGAGCAGTTCTTC.

The chain links TRBV5-1 to TRBJ2-3; 12 bases are a match to TRBD2. V lost 3 bases, J lost 2 bases, and 4 bases stayed unmatched. The CDR3 is made up of 16 amino acids. Germline V gene data show CDR1 as SGHRS and CDR2 as YFSETQ. The DNA of the CDR3 is TGCGCCAGCAGCTCCCGGACTAGCGGGGTCACAGATACGCAGTATTTT. This encodes CASSSRTSGVTDTQYF.

The rearrangement links TRBV25-1 to TRBJ2-1; the match to TRBD2 covers 10 bases. V shed 1 base, J shed 8 bases, and the junction held 5 bases outside the gene matches. The CDR3 loop spans 15 amino acids. Germline V gene sequence: CDR1 MGHDK, CDR2 SYGVNS. Here the CDR3 DNA reads TGTGCCAGCAGTGAATCTAGCGGGGGTCTCTATGAGCAGTTCTTC. This gives the protein CASSESSGGLYEQFF.

The gene calls are TRBV6-4 and TRBJ2-7; possibly TRBD1 for D (5 bases). Germline values: CDR1 MRHNA, CDR2 SNTAGT. The CDR3 has 13 residues. V lost 5 bases to trimming and J lost 3 bases, with 11 bases between them. CDR3 residues: CASSIQVGYEQYF. Here the CDR3 DNA reads TGTGCCAGCAGTATACAGGTCGGCTACGAGCAGTACTTC.

This clone came up once. DNA for the CDR3: TGTGCCAGCAGCCCCACCACTCCGGGACTAGCGGCCCTACAAGAGACCCAGTACTTC. This translates into CASSPTTPGLAALQETQYF. V usage is TRBV9 and J usage is TRBJ2-5; 11 bases line up with TRBD2. The CDR3 is made up of 19 amino acids. CDR1 SGDLS and CDR2 YYNGEE come from the germline V gene. J lost 2 bases, V lost 4 bases, and 16 bases had no gene match.

The chain recombines TRBV28 with TRBJ2-5; D may be TRBD2 (6 bases). From germline, CDR1 is MDHEN and CDR2 SYDVKM. This CDR3 contains 17 residues. The V gene lost 4 bases and the J gene lost 5 bases, with 23 bases spanning the gap. The CDR3 DNA reads TGTGCCAGCAGTTCGACAACCGGGACGGGACTTGGGGAGACCCAGTACTTC. This translates into CASSSTTGTGLGETQYF.